The text below deals with one TCR beta chain. Which antigen it targets is not known. One base away there is no much larger clone; base qualities are not given. Libraries were prepared through PCR. DNA from cultured CD4+ T cells was subjected to TCR sequencing with the Oncomine TCR Beta short-read assay at the Johns Hopkins FTIC core. The QIAamp micro DNA kit was used to extract genomic DNA from the cultured CD4+ T cells. Oncomine TCR Beta libraries from cultured CD4+ T cells were pooled with unique dual indexes and sequenced on an Illumina iSeq 100. The published analysis was carried out like this. Non-productive sequences were removed, and CDR3s that did not start with C, did not end with F or W, or were shorter than 7 amino acids were discarded. The MANAFEST web application identified antigen-specific clonotypes by comparing peptide-stimulated wells against reference wells and other culture wells. To be called positive, a clone needed an FDR below 0.05, an odds ratio above 5, and a productive frequency above 0.1% in at least two of three replicate wells. Clonotypes that were significantly expanded in both SARS-CoV-2 spike wells and at least one common cold coronavirus spike condition were defined as cross-reactive. Similarity between CDR3 sequences was evaluated in R version 3.6.1 using Levenshtein distances (stringdist) and unrooted phylogenetic trees (ape). TCRdb handled the public reads itself, with Q25 trimming in fastp and clone calling in MiXCR, and kept productive beta chains. Entries that share a CDR3 protein sequence are merged under the most common genes and DNA. The V and J calls and clone size are TCRdb's, not the authors'. This sample comprises 10,000 or so distinct CDR3 sequences, approximately 51% of them detected only once. The ten largest clones add up to about a sixth of the sample.

These data are taken from a study of vaccination and CD4 T cells after COVID-19 (dated by TCRdb to between 2020 and 2023). Background for the entire study: In the convalescent cohort there were six males and four females, among whom were two Hispanic individuals, seven Caucasians, two Asians and one multiracial person. An earlier paper using these donors assessed, at the TCR clonotype level, memory CD4+ T cell crossreactivity between SARS-CoV-2 and common cold coronavirus spike proteins. Post-COVID blood samples from convalescent patients were collected a median of roughly 100 days after diagnosis, with a range of 35 to 161 days. In control cultures, a CEFX viral epitope pool was used as positive control, an HIV-1 Nef peptide pool was used as negative control, or no peptide was added. Post-vaccine blood samples were obtained a median of about 77 days after the second vaccine dose, with a range of 14 to 241 days. Overlapping spike peptide pools from SARS-CoV-2 and from the common cold coronaviruses HCoV-NL63, HCoV-OC43 and HCoV-229E were used as culture stimuli. Two doses of either the Pfizer-BioNTech BNT162b2 vaccine (n=8) or the Moderna mRNA-1273 vaccine (n=2) were administered to participants. The spike-specific CD4+ TCR repertoire was compared before and after mRNA vaccination in approximately ten COVID-19 convalescent patients and several infection-naive healthy vaccine recipients.

What this sample's treatment or condition label stands for: roughly ten-day PBMC culture with coronavirus spike peptide pools or control peptides (ViraFEST assay). CD4+ T cells from unexposed donors were collected before the COVID-19 pandemic (2011-2018). The study used the ViraFEST assay, which expanded antigen-specific T cells with peptide pools and then identified expanded clonotypes by TCR sequencing. Each well held 1.5 million to 2.5 million PBMCs cultured with approximately 10 ug/ml peptide pools in IMDM containing around 5% human AB serum and approximately 10 IU/ml IL-2. Half of the culture medium was replaced with fresh IL-2-containing medium on days 3 and 7. After less than 12 days of culture, CD4+ T cells were isolated by negative selection using the EasySep CD4+ T cell isolation kit. As cell number allowed, CD4+ T cells from unexposed donors were tested for reactivity to SARS-CoV-2 S and N and to four common cold coronavirus spike pools. Ficoll-Paque Plus gradient centrifugation was used to isolate PBMCs from whole blood, and the isolated PBMCs were then either used fresh or cryopreserved at -140C. Triplicate wells were generally used for each culture condition. The leukapheresis product for the unexposed donors was obtained through commercial purchase.

The germline V gene (reference sequence) sets CDR1 to DFQATT and CDR2 to SNEGSKA. Trimming removed 2 bases from V and 3 bases from J; the gene matches leave 6 bases unexplained. Including the terminal cysteine and phenylalanine, the CDR3 comprises 16 residues. Only the CDR3 part of the read is kept: 48 bases, read in frame from the first base. Beyond this particular receptor, the publication reports: An increase in the median number of SARS-CoV-2-reactive clonotypes from 20 to 25 after infection to a few dozen after vaccination was observed, but the change was not found to be significant. In convalescent patients, a median roughly 85% of post-vaccine SARS-CoV-2-reactive clones were detected only after vaccination, and vaccine-specific priming was suggested by this finding. The study included relatively few convalescent patients and did not analyze early timepoints after natural infection. Nearly all vaccine-specific clones in convalescent patients (304 of 307) were mono-reactive for SARS-CoV-2 spike rather than cross-reactive with common cold coronaviruses.

Recombination connected TRBV20-1 to TRBJ2-1, and TRBD2 aligns with 11 junction nucleotides. This clonotype was obtained from a human donor in good health. The material sequenced was CD4+ T cells from blood, cultured in vitro. The CDR3 reads CSARQTGLAGYNEQFF. At the DNA level, the sequence is TGCAGTGCTAGACAGACCGGACTAGCGGGCTACAATGAGCAGTTCTTC.